The 2 T cell receptor beta chains in this list originate from one sample, sequenced in a study of cytomegalovirus exposure and HLA in healthy donors. Researchers ran the PCR with 60 Vbeta and 13 Jbeta primers. TCRdb keeps only in-frame clones here, not all; method: immunoSEQ multiplex PCR. The table shows over 100,000 clones, with 55% to 65% occurring only once. The sequenced sample was PBMCs. The receptors derive from a woman aged 25 to 39 in good health and CMV-seronegative.

V and J are TRBV28 and TRBJ1-4; weak D call: TRBD1 (6 bases). V lost 6 bases and J 1 base, leaving 18 bases between the germline ends. The CDR3 contains 17 residues. Germline V CDR1 and CDR2: MDHEN, SYDVKM. CDR3 DNA: TGTGCCAGCAGGGAGACTGTGGGGGGGCAAACTAATGAAAAACTGTTTTTT. As protein: CASRETVGGQTNEKLFF.

The chain carries TRBV4-2 and TRBJ2-3; D ambiguous. This CDR3 comprises 15 residues. CDR1 is LGHNA and CDR2 is YNFKEQ in the germline V gene. Trimming cost V 0 bases and J 3 bases, with 10 bases left between them. CDR3 in amino acids: CASSQDRSTTDTQYF. The DNA for the CDR3 is TGTGCCAGCAGCCAAGATCGTAGCACAACAGATACGCAGTATTTT.